The entry below gives a single TCR beta chain sequence along with its context. This specimen belongs to a study of cytomegalovirus exposure and HLA in healthy donors. V dropped 1 base and J dropped 1 base, with 8 bases sitting between them. Germline V gene data show CDR1 as LNHDA and CDR2 as SQIVND (reference sequence). This CDR3 has 16 residues. With 60 Vbeta and 13 Jbeta primers, the PCR was carried out. Assay used: immunoSEQ multiplex PCR; TCRdb lists only in-frame clones, some missing. The sample is made up of 150,000 to 200,000 clones, and the top ten hold 0.65% to 0.9% of it. The sequence was collected from a young woman in good health and CMV-seropositive. Sample: PBMCs. The V gene is TRBV19, the J gene TRBJ2-6; a weak D match, TRBD2 (5 bases). CDR3: CASSIGEGSGANVLTF. DNA for the CDR3: TGTGCCAGTAGTATAGGAGAGGGATCTGGGGCCAACGTCCTGACTTTC.